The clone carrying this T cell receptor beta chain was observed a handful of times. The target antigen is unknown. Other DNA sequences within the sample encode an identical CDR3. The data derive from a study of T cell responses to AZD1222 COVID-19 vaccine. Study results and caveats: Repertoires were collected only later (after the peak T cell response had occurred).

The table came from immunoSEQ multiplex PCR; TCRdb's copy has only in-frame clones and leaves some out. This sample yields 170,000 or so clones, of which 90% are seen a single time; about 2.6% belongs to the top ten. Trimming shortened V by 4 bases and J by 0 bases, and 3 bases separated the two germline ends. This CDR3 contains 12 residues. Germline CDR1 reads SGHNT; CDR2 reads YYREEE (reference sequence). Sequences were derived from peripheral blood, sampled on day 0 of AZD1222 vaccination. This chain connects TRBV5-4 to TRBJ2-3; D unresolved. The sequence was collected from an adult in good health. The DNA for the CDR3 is TGTGCCAGCAGCCTCAGCACAGATACGCAGTATTTT. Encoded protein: CASSLSTDTQYF.